The 25 T cell receptor beta chains presented below share a single source sample, sequenced in a study of technical replicates of blood from a handful of donors. TCRdb's table, derived via immunoSEQ multiplex PCR, lists solely in-frame clones and lacks some. The profile covers 75,000 to 95,000 clones, with under 95% appearing a single time and 0.2% to 0.3% taken by the ten largest. Sequencing was carried out using T cells isolated from PBMCs. The source is a human donor in good health.

The chain recombines TRBV15 with TRBJ2-7; 10 nucleotides match TRBD1. The J segment lost 3 bases and the V segment lost 5 bases, leaving 4 bases of the junction unmatched. Germline V CDR1 and CDR2: LNHNV, YYDKDF (reference sequence). The CDR3 totals 14 residues. The CDR3 reads CATSPRTGGYEQYF. The CDR3 nucleotides read TGTGCCACCAGCCCCCGGACAGGGGGCTACGAGCAGTACTTC.

This chain uses TRBV29-1 with TRBJ1-2, with TRBD1 matching over 9 bases. Germline assignment: CDR1 SQVTM and CDR2 ANQGSEA. The V segment lost 7 bases and the J segment 4 bases; nucleotides outside the gene matches: 13. The CDR3 covers 15 residues. DNA of the CDR3: TGCAGCGCGACGGGACAGGGAACCATTGGCTATGGCTACACCTTC. This gives the protein CSATGQGTIGYGYTF.

This clone was seen a single time. The chain uses TRBV29-1 and TRBJ1-1, with TRBD1 identical over 10 bases. CDR1 and CDR2 from the germline V gene are SQVTM and ANQGSEA. The CDR3 is 12 residues long. The V and J ends lost 7 bases and 3 bases, in that order; junction bases with no gene match: 2. The CDR3: CSGDRGYTEAFF. The CDR3 bases are TGCAGCGGGGACAGGGGCTACACTGAAGCTTTCTTT.

V is TRBV10-3 and J is TRBJ1-2; 8 nucleotides match TRBD1. Germline V gene data show CDR1 as ENHRY and CDR2 as SYGVKD. The CDR3 spans 14 residues. The J segment lost 7 bases and the V segment lost 3 bases, leaving 7 bases of the junction unmatched. In nucleotides, the CDR3 is TGTGCCATCAGTGACTCGGACAGGGTGATTGGCTACACCTTC. Translated, it gives CAISDSDRVIGYTF.

This clone was counted between two and nine times. The chain recombines TRBV15 with TRBJ2-7, with 7 positions matching TRBD2. CDR1 and CDR2 (germline): LNHNV, YYDKDF (reference sequence). The CDR3 runs to 14 residues. The V gene end was trimmed by 5 bases and the J gene end by 6 bases; junction bases not matched to a gene: 10. The CDR3 nucleotides read TGTGCCACCAGCGTAGGGAGGGAGGGCAGCGAGCAGTACTTC. Its translation is CATSVGREGSEQYF.

This clone appeared a single time. The chain combines TRBV4-1 with TRBJ2-7; possibly TRBD1 for D (5 bases). The CDR3 runs 16 residues. CDR1 and CDR2 (germline): MGHRA, YSYEKL. V lost 4 bases, J lost 4 bases, and 20 bases lay in between. Written as DNA, the CDR3 is TGCGCCAGCAGCCCAAGAGGAACAGGCCACTTTTACGAGCAGTACTTC. Encoded protein: CASSPRGTGHFYEQYF.

The rearrangement joins TRBV7-9 to TRBJ2-7; D not resolved. Trimming stripped 5 bases from V and 1 base from J, with 6 bases between. The CDR3 loop spans 12 amino acids. CDR1 SEHNR and CDR2 FQNEAQ come from the germline V gene (reference sequence). CDR3 sequence: CASSRVSYEQYF. The CDR3 nucleotides read TGTGCCAGCAGCCGGGTGTCCTACGAGCAGTACTTC. Filled out from reference TRBV7-9 and TRBJ2-7, the complete variable domain reads DTGVSQNPRHKITKRGQNVTFRCDPISEHNRLYWYRQTLGQGPEFLTYFQNEAQLEKSRLLSDRFSAERPKGSFSTLEIQRTEQGDSAMYLCASSRVSYEQYFGPGTRLTVT.

This chain links TRBV11-2 with TRBJ1-1, with 7 bases identical to TRBD1. CDR1 is SGHAT and CDR2 is FQNNGV in the germline V gene. J was trimmed by 4 bases and V by 6 bases; bases with no gene match: 8. CDR3 length: 14 residues. This CDR3 reads CASRPDRAVTEAFF. In nucleotides, the CDR3 is TGTGCCAGCAGACCCGACAGGGCAGTCACTGAAGCTTTCTTT.

The rearrangement uses TRBV5-1 and TRBJ2-5, with 7 bases that match TRBD1. The CDR3 has 14 residues. Germline-derived CDR1 and CDR2 are SGHRS and YFSETQ. Losses at the gene ends were 3 bases for V and 6 bases for J; bases not matched to a gene: 8. The CDR3 sequence is CASSSGDRVQTQYF. The CDR3 DNA reads TGCGCCAGCAGCTCTGGAGACAGGGTACAGACCCAGTACTTC. The entire variable domain, with the rest obtained from reference TRBV5-1 and TRBJ2-5, is as follows: KAGVTQTPRYLIKTRGQQVTLSCSPISGHRSVSWYQQTPGQGLQFLFEYFSETQRNKGNFPGRFSGRQFSNSRSEMNVSTLELGDSALYLCASSSGDRVQTQYFGPGTRLLVL.

The chain joins TRBV15 to TRBJ1-1; 8 bases agree with TRBD1. Germline CDR1 reads LNHNV; CDR2 reads YYDKDF (reference sequence). CDR3 length: 17 residues. Trimming at V came to 5 bases and at J to 5 bases, leaving 16 bases not matched to a gene. The CDR3 DNA is TGTGCCACCAGCCTACGACAGGGGCCGCGTTGGGGTACTGAAGCTTTCTTT. As protein: CATSLRQGPRWGTEAFF. Full variable domain (missing parts from reference TRBV15 and TRBJ1-1): DAMVIQNPRYQVTQFGKPVTLSCSQTLNHNVMYWYQQKSSQAPKLLFHYYDKDFNNEADTPDNFQSRRPNTSFCFLDIRSPGLGDTAMYLCATSLRQGPRWGTEAFFGQGTRLTVV.

The gene calls are TRBV27 and TRBJ2-7; 12 nucleotides agree with TRBD2. The CDR3 is 18 amino acids. The V gene's germline CDR1 is MNHEY and CDR2 SMNVEV (reference sequence). After removal of 6 bases from V and 1 base from J, the junction contained 13 bases not matched to a gene. The CDR3, as DNA: TGTGCCAGCAGGCCATTAGATTCCGGGACTAGCGGGTCCTACGAGCAGTACTTC. It yields the protein CASRPLDSGTSGSYEQYF.

V is TRBV10-1 and J is TRBJ2-1; TRBD2 might be the D (5 bases). Germline CDR1 reads WNHNN; CDR2 reads SYGVQD (reference sequence). The CDR3 loop spans 13 amino acids. Trimming left V 3 bases short and J 5 bases short, with 8 bases between. The CDR3 here is CASSDGLNNEQFF. The CDR3 nucleotides are TGCGCCAGCAGTGACGGACTTAACAATGAGCAGTTCTTC.

The rearrangement uses TRBV6-5 and TRBJ2-5; possible D gene TRBD2, 6 bases. The CDR3 extends over 13 amino acids. Germline values: CDR1 MNHEY, CDR2 SVGAGI. V was trimmed by 5 bases and J by 5 bases, leaving 12 bases between them. CDR3 loop: CASSPGRSETQYF. The CDR3 DNA sequence: TGTGCCAGCAGTCCAGGGAGGTCGGAGACCCAGTACTTC.

The CDR3 nucleotides read TGTGCCAGCAGTGAACCCGGACAGGGGAGCACTGAAGCTTTCTTT. This codes for CASSEPGQGSTEAFF. The rearrangement joins TRBV6-1 to TRBJ1-1, with 9 bases lining up with TRBD1. Per germline, CDR1 MNHNS and CDR2 SASEGT. The CDR3 length is 15 residues. J was trimmed by 4 bases and V by 2 bases; bases with no gene match: 5.

CDR3 nucleotides: TGTGCCAGCAGCTTAGCCCACCAGGGCAGGACGGTCGATACGCAGTATTTT. It codes for CASSLAHQGRTVDTQYF. This chain joins TRBV7-2 and TRBJ2-3; D perhaps matches TRBD1 (5 bases). Germline assignment: CDR1 SGHTA and CDR2 FQGNSA. V shed 0 bases and J shed 6 bases, with 19 bases lying between them. The CDR3 is 17 residues long.

The chain is built from TRBV6-1 and TRBJ1-5, with TRBD1 as a possible D gene (5 bases). The CDR3 runs to 14 residues. Germline CDR1 and CDR2: MNHNS and SASEGT. Trimming removed 6 bases at V and 7 bases at J, with 16 bases between. The chain's CDR3 is CASSGHGIGQPQHF. CDR3 coding DNA: TGTGCCAGCAGCGGACACGGTATCGGCCAGCCCCAGCATTTT.

The chain joins TRBV11-2 to TRBJ1-3, with a tentative D call TRBD1 (5 bases). The CDR3 sequence is 15 residues long. Germline V CDR1 and CDR2: SGHAT, FQNNGV. Trimming took 9 bases from V and 9 from J, leaving 24 bases between them. The chain's CDR3 is CASGGLISALATIYF. DNA for the CDR3: TGTGCCAGTGGGGGACTAATATCCGCGCTGGCCACCATATATTTT.

The V and J genes are TRBV19 and TRBJ1-2; D is ambiguous. The CDR3 sequence is 15 residues long. V was shortened by 6 bases and J by 3 bases, with 17 bases between the two germline ends. Per the germline V gene, CDR1 is LNHDA and CDR2 is SQIVND (reference sequence). The CDR3 spells CASRASGGSDYGYTF. CDR3 bases: TGTGCCAGTAGAGCAAGCGGAGGGTCGGACTATGGCTACACCTTC. Complete variable domain (other parts from reference TRBV19 and TRBJ1-2): DGGITQSPKYLFRKEGQNVTLSCEQNLNHDAMYWYRQDPGQGLRLIYYSQIVNDFQKGDIAEGYSVSREKKESFPLTVTSAQKNPTAFYLCASRASGGSDYGYTFGSGTRLTVV.

The chain recombines TRBV7-6 with TRBJ2-2; the match to TRBD2 covers 11 bases. With V trimmed by 5 bases and J by 0 bases, 8 bases remained unmatched. The CDR3 extends over 18 amino acids. Germline V gene sequence: CDR1 SGHVS, CDR2 FNYEAQ. The DNA of the CDR3 is TGTGCCAGCAGCCTTTTAGCGGGAGGGCCCTCGAACACCGGGGAGCTGTTTTTT. Encoded protein: CASSLLAGGPSNTGELFF.

This sequence joins TRBV7-6 and TRBJ1-1; 7 positions match TRBD1. The CDR3 has 14 amino acids. Trimming cost V 5 bases and J 4 bases; bases outside gene matches: 7. Germline lookup yields CDR1 SGHVS and CDR2 FNYEAQ. Here the CDR3 DNA reads TGTGCCAGCAGCCCACAGGGGAGACGCACTGAAGCTTTCTTT. Translation: CASSPQGRRTEAFF.

This sequence joins TRBV7-9 and TRBJ2-3, with a tentative D call TRBD2 (5 bases). Germline CDR1 SEHNR, CDR2 FQNEAQ (reference sequence). This CDR3 has 16 residues. V was cut by 5 bases and J by 6 bases, with 21 bases left in between. CDR3 DNA sequence: TGTGCCAGCAGCCGAACGACTACCACTGTAGGTGATACGCAGTATTTT. Encoded protein: CASSRTTTTVGDTQYF.

This clone was detected only once. The chain couples TRBV15 to TRBJ1-2; the match to TRBD1 covers 9 bases. This CDR3 has 14 amino acids. CDR1 and CDR2 from the germline V gene are LNHNV and YYDKDF (reference sequence). J gave up 6 bases and V 1 base, and 3 bases lay outside the gene matches. CDR3 bases: TGTGCCACCAGCAGAGGGGGGACAGGGAATGGCTACACCTTC. It is translated as CATSRGGTGNGYTF.

This clone was seen once. The chain has TRBV28 and TRBJ1-5; 10 bases match TRBD1. V trimming: 6 bases; J trimming: 1 base; junction bases outside the gene matches: 9. CDR1 is MDHEN and CDR2 is SYDVKM in the germline V gene. This CDR3 is 17 amino acids long. The CDR3 region has the DNA TGTGCCAGCAGCAATCCCTCGGGACAGGGGAGCAATCAGCCCCAGCATTTT. It encodes CASSNPSGQGSNQPQHF.

V usage is TRBV2 and J usage is TRBJ2-1, with 10 bases that match TRBD1. J lost 9 bases, V lost 3 bases, and 17 bases had no gene match. The CDR3 has 18 amino acids. Looked up from germline, CDR1 is SNHLY and CDR2 is FYNNEI. The chain's CDR3 is CASSDSGVTGTGAREQFF. In DNA form, the CDR3 reads TGTGCCAGCAGTGATTCGGGTGTTACCGGGACAGGGGCCCGTGAGCAGTTCTTC. The entire variable domain, with the rest obtained from reference TRBV2 and TRBJ2-1, is as follows: EPEVTQTPSHQVTQMGQEVILRCVPISNHLYFYWYRQILGQKVEFLVSFYNNEISEKSEIFDDQFSVERPDGSNFTLKIRSTKLEDSAMYFCASSDSGVTGTGAREQFFGPGTRLTVL.

The V gene is TRBV30, the J gene TRBJ1-4, with TRBD1 matching 9 bases. Germline CDR1 is GTSNPN and CDR2 is SVGIG (reference sequence). The CDR3 spans 13 residues. The V and J ends lost 5 bases and 11 bases, in that order; junction bases with no gene match: 9. Here the CDR3 DNA reads TGTGCCTGGTCCCGGGACAGGGCGAGGAAACTGTTTTTT. It yields the protein CAWSRDRARKLFF.